This TCR beta chain came from a study of cytomegalovirus exposure and HLA in healthy donors. The PCR contained 60 Vbeta and 13 Jbeta primers. Measured with immunoSEQ multiplex PCR; TCRdb has only the in-frame clones, and not every one. The sample consists of roughly 130,000 clones, roughly four fifths of them appearing once. CDR3 length: 14 residues. Germline V gene data show CDR1 as SGHTA and CDR2 as FQGNSA. The V and J ends lost 5 bases and 6 bases, in that order; junction bases with no gene match: 7. The origin of this receptor is a boy younger than 18 in good health and CMV-seronegative. The sequenced sample was PBMCs. The gene calls are TRBV7-2 and TRBJ2-1, with 7 bases that match TRBD1. CDR3 region: CASSRDSFSNEQFF. CDR3 in DNA: TGTGCCAGCAGCCGGGACAGCTTCTCCAATGAGCAGTTCTTC.